A single sample gave rise to the 20 T cell receptor beta chains below, sequenced in a study of tumor and adjacent non-tumor tissue in lung cancer. The library came from three nested PCR rounds adapted from ARM-PCR protocols. One entry per CDR3 protein, called by TCRdb with MiXCR from the multiplex PCR reads. The table lists approximately 120,000 distinct CDR3 sequences, about 75% of them singletons. No cell sorting was done before RNA was extracted from the tissue. The sequencing input was lung tumor tissue. Source of these receptors: a woman aged 55 to 70 with non-small cell lung cancer.

About this clonotype itself: One base away lies a much larger clone, so this may be a sequencing read error. The rearrangement links TRBV4-3 to TRBJ1-6; 10 bases match TRBD1. After removal of 1 base from V and 7 bases from J, the junction contained 7 bases not matched to a gene. The CDR3 consists of 17 residues. Germline V gene lookup returns CDR1 LGHNA and CDR2 YSLEER. CDR3 in amino acids: CASSQASDRGKNSPLHF. CDR3 sequence (DNA): TGCGCCAGCAGCCAAGCTTCGGACAGGGGGAAGAATTCACCCCTCCACTTT.

As concerns this clonotype: This could be a read error, since a much larger clone is one nucleotide away. The rearrangement joins TRBV20-1 to TRBJ2-3; 10 positions agree with TRBD2. CDR3 length equals 18 residues. Per germline, CDR1 DFQATT and CDR2 SNEGSKA (reference sequence). Here the CDR3 DNA reads TGCAGTGCTAGAGGCTCATCTAAGCGGGGGGGATCCACAGATAAGCAGTATTTT. It specifies CSARGSSKRGGSTDKQYF.

Turning to this clonotype: A junction boundary mismatches the germline segment, possibly from a read error. CDR3: CASSPRRAGYGIEVFF. The DNA of the CDR3 is TGCGCCAGCAGCCCACGAAGGGCAGGGTATGGCATTGAAGTTTTCTTT. The chain couples TRBV4-3 to TRBJ1-1, with a weak D call TRBD1 (5 bases). Germline V gene lookup returns CDR1 LGHNA and CDR2 YSLEER. This CDR3 comprises 16 residues.

A remark on this clonotype: A clone one base away is much larger, so this may be a read error. This chain connects TRBV12-5 to TRBJ1-5; D is ambiguous. The germline gives CDR1 LGHNT, CDR2 FRNRAP. The CDR3 runs 13 residues. The V gene lost 6 bases and the J gene lost 5 bases, with 11 bases spanning the gap. The CDR3 DNA sequence: TGTGCTAGTGGATCCTTAACCGATCAGCCCCAGCATTTT. It yields the protein CASGSLTDQPQHF.

Concerning this clonotype itself: A much larger clone lies a single base off, so this may be a read error. The chain couples TRBV20-1 to TRBJ1-2, with D possibly being TRBD1 (5 bases). V was pared by 6 bases and J by 3 bases, with 8 bases between. Germline assignment: CDR1 DFQATT and CDR2 SNEGSKA (reference sequence). The CDR3 contains 11 residues. The CDR3 is CSARDDYGYTF. The CDR3 region has the DNA TGCAGTGCCCGGGACGACTATGGCTACACCTTC.

About this clonotype itself: This may be a read error: a much more frequent sequence differs by one nucleotide. This chain joins TRBV4-3 and TRBJ2-6, with D tentatively TRBD1 (7 bases). Between the trimmed V and J ends, which lost 4 bases and 3 bases, there was a span of 16 bases. Germline CDR1 is LGHNA and CDR2 is YSLEER. The CDR3 runs to 17 residues. CDR3 residues: CASSRGQEGYGANVLTF. For the CDR3, the DNA is TGCGCCAGCAGCCGAGGACAGGAGGGCTATGGGGCCAACGTCCTGACTTTC.

In regard to this clonotype: The CDR3 ends on some other residue instead of the conserved phenylalanine or tryptophan, so this is likely a read error. It is unclear where the CDR3 begins or ends on the DNA, so no DNA is shown, and the CDR3 is as TCRdb lists it. The chain combines TRBV20-1 with TRBJ1-4. Germline loops: CDR1 DFQATT, CDR2 SNEGSKA (reference sequence). The CDR3 is made up of 15 amino acids, end residues included. CDR3 residues: CSAEVGGLFNEKLLL.

The chain employs TRBV20-1 and TRBJ2-3, with 8 bases fitting TRBD2. The V and J ends lost 6 bases and 3 bases, in that order; junction bases with no gene match: 8. This CDR3 contains 14 residues. CDR1 DFQATT and CDR2 SNEGSKA come from the germline V gene (reference sequence). The CDR3 nucleotides read TGCAGTGCCCCGAGCGGGGGTGGTACAGATACGCAGTATTTT. Residues: CSAPSGGGTDTQYF.

Comment on this clonotype: A junction end diverges from the germline sequence, so it may reflect a read error. The chain combines TRBV6-5 with TRBJ1-5; D remains ambiguous. Germline-derived CDR1 and CDR2 are MNHEY and SVGAGI. The CDR3 extends over 16 amino acids. CDR3 amino acids: CTSSPDRDLSNQPQHF. The CDR3 DNA sequence: TGTACCAGCAGTCCGGATAGGGATTTGAGCAATCAGCCCCAGCATTTT.

The J gene is TRBJ1-2, the V gene TRBV11-2; unclear D gene. Germline-derived CDR1 and CDR2 are SGHAT and FQNNGV. V was shortened by 9 bases and J by 7 bases, with 18 bases between the two germline ends. CDR3 length: 13 amino acids. CDR3 sequence reads: CASSALRCGGYTF. CDR3 nucleotide sequence: TGTGCCAGTAGTGCCCTCAGATGCGGTGGCTACACCTTC.

About this clonotype itself: Since a much larger clone is just one base distant, this may be a read error. This sequence joins TRBV5-6 and TRBJ2-3; 10 bases match TRBD2. The CDR3 extends over 18 amino acids. CDR1 and CDR2 from the germline V gene are SGHDT and YYEEEE. The trim removed 1 base at V and 0 bases at J, leaving 8 bases unmatched. The CDR3 nucleotides read TGTGCCAGCAGCTTGCTAGCGGGGGATCATTCTAGCACAGATACGCAGTATTTT. It codes for CASSLLAGDHSSTDTQYF. Filled out from reference TRBV5-6 and TRBJ2-3, the complete variable domain reads DAGVTQSPTHLIKTRGQQVTLRCSPKSGHDTVSWYQQALGQGPQFIFQYYEEEERQRGNFPDRFSGHQFPNYSSELNVNALLLGDSALYLCASSLLAGDHSSTDTQYFGPGTRLTVL.

The rearrangement uses TRBV20-1 and TRBJ2-5; D uncertain. The V and J ends lost 6 bases and 4 bases respectively, with 15 bases between them. The germline V gene has CDR1 DFQATT and CDR2 SNEGSKA (reference sequence). The CDR3 is 13 residues long. The CDR3 reads CSATRQVRETQYF. The CDR3 region has the DNA TGCAGTGCAACTCGGCAGGTTCGAGAGACCCAGTACTTC.

As for this clonotype: A read error may explain this, as a much larger clone is one base away. In this CDR3 the conserved last residue, phenylalanine or tryptophan, is missing, so a read error is likely. The chain is built from TRBV4-2 and TRBJ2-1; D uncertain. The CDR3 is 18 residues long. The V end was cut by 0 bases, the J end by 0 bases, with 15 bases between. The germline V gene encodes CDR1 LGHNA and CDR2 YNFKEQ. The CDR3 here is CASSQDLSSGISYNEQFL. The CDR3 nucleotides read TGTGCCAGCAGCCAAGATCTCTCATCCGGTATCTCCTACAATGAGCAGTTCCTC.

The chain is built from TRBV11-3 and TRBJ2-1, with 7 nucleotides matching TRBD2. The CDR3 sequence is 17 residues long. V lost 3 bases, J lost 9 bases, and 17 bases stayed unmatched. Per the germline V gene, CDR1 is SGHNT and CDR2 is YENEEA. The CDR3 spells CASSLKLTSRSHTEQFF. The CDR3 nucleotides read TGTGCCAGCAGCTTGAAGTTGACTAGCAGGAGCCACACTGAGCAGTTCTTC.

A remark on this clonotype: The junction does not match germline at one end; this may be a read error. V gene TRBV11-3 combines with J gene TRBJ2-1; 13 bases line up with TRBD2. The germline V gene encodes CDR1 SGHNT and CDR2 YENEEA. The CDR3 contains 16 residues. This CDR3 is CSSSIGTSGKNNEQFF. The DNA of the CDR3 is TGTTCCAGCAGCATAGGGACTAGCGGGAAGAACAATGAGCAGTTTTTC.

This clonotype was observed a handful of times. This CDR3 is missing its conserved last phenylalanine or tryptophan, likely due to a read error. The rearrangement uses TRBV20-1 and TRBJ2-1, with 9 bases matching TRBD2. Trimming removed 0 bases from V and 5 bases from J; junction bases left unmatched: 11. The germline V gene has CDR1 DFQATT and CDR2 SNEGSKA (reference sequence). The CDR3 loop spans 17 amino acids. Here the CDR3 reads CSARDSMRLAGNNEQFL. As DNA, the CDR3 is TGCAGTGCTAGAGATTCGATGCGGCTAGCGGGGAACAATGAGCAGTTCTTA.

This clonotype was seen ten or more times. The V call is TRBV29-1, the J call TRBJ2-2; maybe TRBD1 (6 bases). CDR3 length: 13 amino acids. The V gene lost 4 bases and the J gene lost 3 bases, with 9 bases spanning the gap. Germline V gene data show CDR1 as SQVTM and CDR2 as ANQGSEA. The chain's CDR3 is CSVGQADTGELFF. Here the CDR3 DNA reads TGCAGCGTTGGACAGGCCGACACCGGGGAGCTGTTTTTT.

Remarks on this clonotype: The junction departs from germline at one end; a sequencing error may be responsible. This chain links TRBV11-2 with TRBJ2-3, with D tentatively TRBD1 (6 bases). CDR1 and CDR2 (germline): SGHAT, FQNNGV. The CDR3 has 15 amino acids. The CDR3 reads CASRGTGTATDTQYF. The CDR3 region has the DNA TGCGCCAGCAGGGGCACCGGGACGGCCACAGATACGCAGTATTTT.

This chain uses TRBV5-1 with TRBJ2-5; 8 nucleotides agree with TRBD1. From germline, CDR1 is SGHRS and CDR2 YFSETQ. The CDR3 runs to 14 residues. The ends lost 4 bases at V and 5 bases at J; junction bases unmatched: 7. CDR3 coding DNA: TGCGCCAGCAGCCAATGGACAGGGAGGGAGACCCAGTACTTC. Its protein is CASSQWTGRETQYF.

As concerns this clonotype: Compared with germline, one end of the junction differs, possibly owing to a read error. The rearrangement links TRBV20-1 to TRBJ1-1; D is ambiguous. Germline V gene sequence: CDR1 DFQATT, CDR2 SNEGSKA (reference sequence). This CDR3 has 13 amino acids. This CDR3 reads CSANGLMNAEAFF. The CDR3 region has the DNA TGCAGTGCTAATGGACTCATGAACGCTGAAGCTTTCTTT.